Listed below are T cell receptor beta chains from one sample, sequenced in a study of memory CD4+ T cells and cytomegalovirus serostatus. TCRdb keeps only in-frame clones here, not all; method: immunoSEQ multiplex PCR. The sample carries around 63,000 clones, 76% recorded once. Sequencing input: memory CD4+ T cells from blood. The receptors stem from an adult in good health and CMV-seropositive. Each CDR3 is given with its conserved first and last residue. D genes are given only for firm matches. Some rows mark clone size as missing; the rest say once, few, many or name a class of expanded clone.

TGTGCCAGCAGCTTAGGTCCCGGATTCAATCAGCCCCAGCATTTT,CASSLGPGFNQPQHF,TRBV7-9,few,-,TRBJ1-5
TGTGCCTGGAGTTCCGGGCTTCCGGAGCAGCCCCAGCATTTT,CAWSSGLPEQPQHF,TRBV30,-,-,TRBJ1-5
TGCGCCAGCAGCTTGGAATCCTACGAGCAGTACTTC,CASSLESYEQYF,TRBV5-1,-,-,TRBJ2-7
TGTGCCAGCAGCCTGGGACAGAAAAACAATGAGCAGTTCTTC,CASSLGQKNNEQFF,TRBV7-9,-,TRBD1,TRBJ2-1
TGCGCCAGCAGCTTGGGATTGCGGACAGCGCAAGAGACCCAGTACTTC,CASSLGLRTAQETQYF,TRBV5-1,-,-,TRBJ2-5
TGTGCCAGCAGCTTTGCTTCTGGGGAGCCCCAGCATTTT,CASSFASGEPQHF,TRBV5-6,-,-,TRBJ1-5
TGTGCCACCAGCAGAGTTGCATCGGGGGGCGCCTATGGCTACACCTTC,CATSRVASGGAYGYTF,TRBV15,-,-,TRBJ1-2
TGTGCCAGCAGCTTAGACAGCGCGGACGAGACCCAGTACTTC,CASSLDSADETQYF,TRBV7-8,-,-,TRBJ2-5
TGTGCCAGTAGTACCGACCGGGCCTCCTCTGGAAACACCATATATTTT,CASSTDRASSGNTIYF,TRBV19,-,-,TRBJ1-3
TGTGCCTGGAGTGTACGGGACAGGGTAAACACTGAAGCTTTCTTT,CAWSVRDRVNTEAFF,TRBV30,-,TRBD1,TRBJ1-1
TGTGCCAGCAGCCCGGTTTTAGGCACAGATACGCAGTATTTT,CASSPVLGTDTQYF,TRBV2,-,-,TRBJ2-3
TGTGCCAGCCTGGACAGGGGATCCGAGCAGTACTTC,CASLDRGSEQYF,TRBV28,-,TRBD1,TRBJ2-7
TGCAGTGCGGGTGAGATGGGGGGCTACACCTTC,CSAGEMGGYTF,TRBV20-1,-,-,TRBJ1-2
TGTGCCAGCAGCTTAAACGGACCGTTGAACACTGAAGCTTTCTTT,CASSLNGPLNTEAFF,TRBV7-3,-,-,TRBJ1-1
TGTGCCAGCAAAAAACATCCTAGCACAGATACGCAGTATTTT,CASKKHPSTDTQYF,TRBV7-8,-,-,TRBJ2-3
TGTGCCACCAGCAGAGATCAAGGGATAGATACGCAGTATTTT,CATSRDQGIDTQYF,TRBV15,once,-,TRBJ2-3
TGTGCCAGCCCCGGGTCACTAGCGGGAGTCCAGACCGGGGAGCTGTTTTTT,CASPGSLAGVQTGELFF,TRBV6-9,-,TRBD2,TRBJ2-2
TGTGCCAGCAGTTCACAGGGCGAAGAGACCCAGTACTTC,CASSSQGEETQYF,TRBV27,few,-,TRBJ2-5
TGTGCCACCAGCAGGGGACAGGGTGAAACTGAAGCTTTCTTT,CATSRGQGETEAFF,TRBV15,-,TRBD1,TRBJ1-1
TGTGCCAGCAGCTCAGGACCAGGGACCTACACCTTC,CASSSGPGTYTF,TRBV5-4,-,-,TRBJ1-2
TGTGCCAGTAGGAAGCGGTCTGGGGCCAACGTCCTGACTTTC,CASRKRSGANVLTF,TRBV19,-,-,TRBJ2-6
TGTGCCAGCAATGAAATCGCGGGCGGGGAGCTGTTTTTT,CASNEIAGGELFF,TRBV6-1,-,-,TRBJ2-2
TGTGCCAGCAGTTCTAGACAGGGGGATCACGGGAATCAGCCCCAGCATTTT,CASSSRQGDHGNQPQHF,TRBV28,-,TRBD1,TRBJ1-5
TGTGCCAGCAGTGAGTTGGTTAGAGCTAATGAAAAACTGTTTTTT,CASSELVRANEKLFF,TRBV6-1,-,-,TRBJ1-4
TGCGCCAGCAGCCCCAGGGACAGGGGGACCAAAAACATTCAGTACTTC,CASSPRDRGTKNIQYF,TRBV4-1,few,TRBD1,TRBJ2-4
TGTGCCAGCTCCTCCCTCGCGTCCGGGACTAGCGGGGTTGACAGCACAGATACGCAGTATTTT,CASSSLASGTSGVDSTDTQYF,TRBV18,once,TRBD2,TRBJ2-3
TGTGCCAGCAGCTTGTATCAGGGCTATGGCTACACCTTC,CASSLYQGYGYTF,TRBV7-2,-,-,TRBJ1-2
TGTGCCAGCAGTTACGCGGAAAGCTATGGCTACACCTTC,CASSYAESYGYTF,TRBV6-6,-,-,TRBJ1-2
TGTGCCAGCAGTCCTTCGTTGAACACTGAAGCTTTCTTT,CASSPSLNTEAFF,TRBV28,-,-,TRBJ1-1
TGTGCCAGCCGGGAGCCGAATCAGCCCCAGCATTTT,CASREPNQPQHF,TRBV6-1,-,-,TRBJ1-5
TGTGCCAGCAGCCCCTGGCACAGGGACTACGAGCAGTACTTC,CASSPWHRDYEQYF,TRBV7-2,-,-,TRBJ2-7
TGTGCCAGCAGACGGTTTGGGCAGGGGGAAGATACGCAGTATTTT,CASRRFGQGEDTQYF,TRBV27,medium-sized,TRBD1,TRBJ2-3
TGCGCCAGCAGCTTGCAACCAAGCAATTCAGATACGCAGTATTTT,CASSLQPSNSDTQYF,TRBV5-1,-,-,TRBJ2-3
TGTGCCAGCAGCCGGGAGGTGACCCCGACCCAGTACTTC,CASSREVTPTQYF,TRBV5-4,-,TRBD2,TRBJ2-5
TGCGCCAGCAGTGAGTCAGGAGTAGCCAAAAACATTCAGTACTTC,CASSESGVAKNIQYF,TRBV10-1,few,-,TRBJ2-4
TGTGCCAGCAGCTTGGGACTAGCGATGAACGAGCAGTACTTC,CASSLGLAMNEQYF,TRBV11-2,-,TRBD2,TRBJ2-7
TGCGCCAGCAGCTTGGCGGGAGCGGGTCGCCAAGAGACCCAGTACTTC,CASSLAGAGRQETQYF,TRBV5-1,-,-,TRBJ2-5
TGTGCCAGCAGTTTATACAGGGGGAGCTCTGGAAACACCATATATTTT,CASSLYRGSSGNTIYF,TRBV7-9,-,TRBD1,TRBJ1-3
TGCGCCAGCAGCTTGGCCTCGACAGCTTACGAGCAGTACTTC,CASSLASTAYEQYF,TRBV5-1,-,-,TRBJ2-7
TGTGCCATCCCCTTGGCCCCGGGCAACTATGGCTACACCTTC,CAIPLAPGNYGYTF,TRBV28,-,-,TRBJ1-2
TGCGCCAGCAGCCGCTCGGTGACAGGGCGAGGGTACAATGAGCAGTTCTTC,CASSRSVTGRGYNEQFF,TRBV4-3,-,TRBD1,TRBJ2-1
TGTGCCAGCGCCAGGGGGATGAACACTGAAGCTTTCTTT,CASARGMNTEAFF,TRBV14,few,TRBD1,TRBJ1-1
TGTGCCTGGGGCGGGGCAACAAGGGGGGGAGAGCAGTACTTC,CAWGGATRGGEQYF,TRBV30,once,-,TRBJ2-7
TGTGCCAGCAGTTACTCGACCAGAGCCTATGGCTACACCTTC,CASSYSTRAYGYTF,TRBV6-6,many,-,TRBJ1-2